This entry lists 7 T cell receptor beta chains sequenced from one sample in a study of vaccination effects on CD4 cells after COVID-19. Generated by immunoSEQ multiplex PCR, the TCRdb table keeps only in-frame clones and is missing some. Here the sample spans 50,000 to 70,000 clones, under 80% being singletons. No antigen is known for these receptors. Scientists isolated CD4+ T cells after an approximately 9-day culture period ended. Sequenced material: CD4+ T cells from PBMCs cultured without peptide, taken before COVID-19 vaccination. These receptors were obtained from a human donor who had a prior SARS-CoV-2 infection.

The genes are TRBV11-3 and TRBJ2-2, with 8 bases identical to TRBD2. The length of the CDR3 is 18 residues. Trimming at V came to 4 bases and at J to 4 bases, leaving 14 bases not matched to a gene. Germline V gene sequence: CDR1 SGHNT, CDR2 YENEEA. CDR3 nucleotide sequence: TGTGCCAGCAGCTCCACCCTAAGCGGGAGCAGAATCACCGGGGAGCTGTTTTTT. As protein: CASSSTLSGSRITGELFF. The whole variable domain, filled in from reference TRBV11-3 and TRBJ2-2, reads EAGVVQSPRYKIIEKKQPVAFWCNPISGHNTLYWYLQNLGQGPELLIRYENEEAVDDSQLPKDRFSAERLKGVDSTLKIQPAELGDSAVYLCASSSTLSGSRITGELFFGEGSRLTVL.

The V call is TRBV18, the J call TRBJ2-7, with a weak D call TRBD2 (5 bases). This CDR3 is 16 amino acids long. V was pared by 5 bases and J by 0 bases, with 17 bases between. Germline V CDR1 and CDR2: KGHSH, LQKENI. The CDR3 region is CASSETAAPSSYEQYF. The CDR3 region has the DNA TGTGCCAGCTCAGAAACAGCGGCCCCCAGCTCCTACGAGCAGTACTTC.

The CDR3 DNA follows: TGTGCCAGCAGCCAAGTCGACACCGGGGAGCTGTTTTTT. The encoded protein is CASSQVDTGELFF. The V gene is TRBV3-1 (or the pseudogene TRBV3-2), the J gene TRBJ2-2; no firm D call. V lost 1 base and J 3 bases, leaving 3 bases between the germline ends. CDR3 length equals 13 residues. Germline loops: CDR1 LGHDT, CDR2 YNNKEL (reference sequence).

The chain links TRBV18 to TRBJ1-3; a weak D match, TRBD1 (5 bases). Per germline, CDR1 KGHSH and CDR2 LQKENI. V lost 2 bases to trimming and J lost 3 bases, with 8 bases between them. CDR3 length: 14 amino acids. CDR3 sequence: CASSPGADGNTIYF. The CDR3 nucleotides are TGTGCCAGCTCACCAGGGGCTGATGGAAACACCATATATTTT.

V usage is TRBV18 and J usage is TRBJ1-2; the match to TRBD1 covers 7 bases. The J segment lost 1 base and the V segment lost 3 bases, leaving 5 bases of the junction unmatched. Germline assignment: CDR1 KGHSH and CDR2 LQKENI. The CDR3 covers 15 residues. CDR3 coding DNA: TGTGCCAGCTCACCGGACAGGAGTATTAACTATGGCTACACCTTC. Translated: CASSPDRSINYGYTF.

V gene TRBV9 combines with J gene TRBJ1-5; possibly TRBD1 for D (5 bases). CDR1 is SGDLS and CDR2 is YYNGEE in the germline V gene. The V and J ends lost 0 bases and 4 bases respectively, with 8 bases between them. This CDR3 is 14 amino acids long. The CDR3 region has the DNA TGTGCCAGCAGCGTAGATCCAGGGAATCAGCCCCAGCATTTT. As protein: CASSVDPGNQPQHF.

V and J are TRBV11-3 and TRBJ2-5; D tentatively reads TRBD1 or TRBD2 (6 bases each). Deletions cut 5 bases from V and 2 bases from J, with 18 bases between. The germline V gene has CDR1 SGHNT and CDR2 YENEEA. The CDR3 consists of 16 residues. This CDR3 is CASSHGGRGGQETQYF. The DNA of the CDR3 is TGTGCCAGCAGCCACGGGGGCAGGGGAGGTCAAGAGACCCAGTACTTC.